The 10 T cell receptor beta chains given below trace back to one sample, sequenced in a study of PD-1 blockade in classical Hodgkin lymphoma. Specified time point: newly diagnosed, previously untreated cHL patient sample. Purification of CD4+ T cells from thawed PBMCs was achieved by magnetic negative selection. Sequencing was performed with immunoSEQ multiplex PCR; in TCRdb, only in-frame clones are kept and a portion is missing. The sample carries roughly 23,000 clones, 89% recorded once. The material sequenced was CD4+ T cells from blood. These receptors all come from a human donor with classical Hodgkin lymphoma.

This clone was observed a single time. The chain is built from TRBV19 and TRBJ1-5; D perhaps matches TRBD1 (6 bases). The V end lost 7 bases, the J end lost 7 bases, and 17 bases lay between the germline ends. Looked up from germline, CDR1 is LNHDA and CDR2 is SQIVND (reference sequence). This CDR3 is 14 amino acids long. The CDR3 loop reads CASTPDGGGQPQHF. For the CDR3, the DNA is TGTGCCAGTACCCCGGATGGGGGCGGGCAGCCCCAGCATTTT.

The chain is built from TRBV5-4 and TRBJ1-5, with a tentative D call TRBD1 (5 bases). V gave up 4 bases and J gave up 5 bases, with 10 bases separating them. Germline loops: CDR1 SGHNT, CDR2 YYREEE (reference sequence). The CDR3 covers 13 residues. DNA of the CDR3: TGTGCCAGCAGCATGGGGCTAGATCAGCCCCAGCATTTT. Translated, it gives CASSMGLDQPQHF.

Comment on this clone: One junction end disagrees with the germline gene, perhaps due to a read error. This chain connects TRBV27 to TRBJ1-3; D is unresolved. CDR3 length: 14 residues. Germline-derived CDR1 and CDR2 are MNHEY and SMNVEV (reference sequence). CDR3 region: CASSQTGSGNTIYF. DNA for the CDR3: TGTGCCAGCAGTCAGACGGGGTCTGGGAACACCATATATTTT.

V gene TRBV5-6 combines with J gene TRBJ2-2, with D possibly TRBD1 on 6 matching bases. V lost 4 bases to trimming and J lost 3 bases, with 13 bases between them. Germline V CDR1 and CDR2: SGHDT, YYEEEE. CDR3 size: 15 residues. The CDR3 region is CASSPDAGDTGELFF. Here the CDR3 DNA reads TGTGCCAGCAGCCCTGACGCAGGGGACACCGGGGAGCTGTTTTTT.

In DNA form, the CDR3 reads TGTGCCAGCAGTTCCAGGTTCAATGAGCAGTTCTTC. This gives the protein CASSSRFNEQFF. The rearrangement uses TRBV6-6 and TRBJ2-1; D is unresolved. Trimming stripped 4 bases from V and 6 bases from J, with 7 bases between. Germline-derived CDR1 and CDR2 are MNHNY and SVGAGI (reference sequence). CDR3 length: 12 amino acids.

This clone was recorded a few times. J is TRBJ2-7 and V is TRBV18; 9 bases line up with TRBD2. This CDR3 spans 15 amino acids. Germline lookup yields CDR1 KGHSH and CDR2 LQKENI. Unmatched junction bases numbered 7, after V lost 5 bases and J lost 2 bases. The CDR3 nucleotides read TGTGCCAGCTCAGGAGGGACTAGCAGTCCCTACGAGCAGTACTTC. Its protein is CASSGGTSSPYEQYF.

This chain links TRBV6-5 with TRBJ1-2; the match to TRBD1 covers 8 bases. Unmatched junction bases numbered 0, after V lost 6 bases and J lost 3 bases. The germline V gene encodes CDR1 MNHEY and CDR2 SVGAGI. The CDR3 totals 12 residues. CDR3 DNA: TGTGCCAGCAGACAGGGGGACTATGGCTACACCTTC. It encodes CASRQGDYGYTF.

This sequence joins TRBV30 and TRBJ2-7, with TRBD1 matching over 11 bases. CDR3 length equals 15 residues. V lost 2 bases and J lost 3; bases outside the gene matches: 6. CDR1 and CDR2 (germline): GTSNPN, SVGIG (reference sequence). The CDR3 loop is CAWSTGTGGVYEQYF. DNA for the CDR3: TGTGCCTGGAGTACCGGGACAGGGGGTGTCTACGAGCAGTACTTC. The full variable domain, with the rest looked up from reference TRBV30 and TRBJ2-7, is SQTIHQWPATLVQPVGSPLSLECTVEGTSNPNLYWYRQAAGRGLQLLFYSVGIGQISSEVPQNLSASRPQDRQFILSSKKLLLSDSGFYLCAWSTGTGGVYEQYFGPGTRLTVT.

This chain uses TRBV6-5 with TRBJ1-1; D might be TRBD1 (5 bases). The CDR3 has 15 amino acids. CDR1 and CDR2 (germline): MNHEY, SVGAGI. V shed 6 bases and J shed 0 bases, with 14 bases lying between them. In DNA form, the CDR3 reads TGTGCCAGCAGGTATCTGGGGGATCTGAACACTGAAGCTTTCTTT. It specifies CASRYLGDLNTEAFF.

The V call is TRBV19, the J call TRBJ2-1; perhaps TRBD1 as D (5 bases). Germline values: CDR1 LNHDA, CDR2 SQIVND (reference sequence). Between the trimmed V and J ends, which lost 2 bases and 2 bases, there was a span of 13 bases. The CDR3 is 16 residues long. CDR3 residues: CASSITGRAPYNEQFF. In nucleotides, the CDR3 is TGTGCCAGTAGTATAACGGGCAGGGCGCCCTACAATGAGCAGTTCTTC.